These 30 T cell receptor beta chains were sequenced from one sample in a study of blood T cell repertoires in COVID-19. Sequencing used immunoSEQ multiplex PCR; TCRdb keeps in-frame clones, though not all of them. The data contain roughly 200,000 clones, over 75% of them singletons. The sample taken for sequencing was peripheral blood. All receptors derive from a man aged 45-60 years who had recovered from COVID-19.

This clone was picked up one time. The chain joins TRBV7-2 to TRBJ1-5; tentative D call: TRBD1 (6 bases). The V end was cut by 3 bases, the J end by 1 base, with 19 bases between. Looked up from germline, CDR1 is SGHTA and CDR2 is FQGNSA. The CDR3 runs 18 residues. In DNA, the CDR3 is TGTGCCAGCAGCTTGAACAACCTCGGGGGGCTAAGCAATCAGCCCCAGCATTTT. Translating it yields CASSLNNLGGLSNQPQHF. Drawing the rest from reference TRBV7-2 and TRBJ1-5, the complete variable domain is GAGVSQSPSNKVTEKGKDVELRCDPISGHTALYWYRQSLGQGLEFLIYFQGNSAPDKSGLPSDRFSAERTGGSVSTLTIQRTQQEDSAVYLCASSLNNLGGLSNQPQHFGDGTRLSIL.

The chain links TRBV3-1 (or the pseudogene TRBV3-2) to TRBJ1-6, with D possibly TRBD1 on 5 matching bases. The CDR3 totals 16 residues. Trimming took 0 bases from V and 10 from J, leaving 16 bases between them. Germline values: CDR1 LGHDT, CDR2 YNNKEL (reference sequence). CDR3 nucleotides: TGTGCCAGCAGCCAAGATTTCGGACATTGGAAATCACCCCTCCACTTT. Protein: CASSQDFGHWKSPLHF.

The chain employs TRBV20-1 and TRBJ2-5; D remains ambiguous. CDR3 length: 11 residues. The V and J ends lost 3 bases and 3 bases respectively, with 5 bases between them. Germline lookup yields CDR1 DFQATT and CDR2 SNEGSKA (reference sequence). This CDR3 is CSASSEETQYF. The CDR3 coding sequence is TGCAGTGCTAGTTCCGAAGAGACCCAGTACTTC.

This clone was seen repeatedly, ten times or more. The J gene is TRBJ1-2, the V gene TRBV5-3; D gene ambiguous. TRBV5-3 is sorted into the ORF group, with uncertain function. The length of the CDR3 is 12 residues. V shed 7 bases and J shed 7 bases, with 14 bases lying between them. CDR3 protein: CARLVSEGGYTF. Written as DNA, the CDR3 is TGTGCCAGATTAGTATCTGAGGGTGGCTACACCTTC.

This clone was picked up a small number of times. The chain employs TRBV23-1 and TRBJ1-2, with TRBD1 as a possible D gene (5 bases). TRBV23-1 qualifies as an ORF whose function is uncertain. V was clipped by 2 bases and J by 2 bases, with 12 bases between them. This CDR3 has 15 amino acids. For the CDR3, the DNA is TGCGCCAGCAGTCAACTGGGGCAAAGAAACTATGGCTACACCTTC. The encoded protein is CASSQLGQRNYGYTF.

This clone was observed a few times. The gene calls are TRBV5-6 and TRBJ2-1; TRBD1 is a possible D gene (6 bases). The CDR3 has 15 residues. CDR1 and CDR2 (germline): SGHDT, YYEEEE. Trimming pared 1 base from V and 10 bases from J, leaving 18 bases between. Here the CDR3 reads CASSLFETGVREQFF. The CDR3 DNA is TGTGCCAGCAGCTTGTTCGAGACAGGAGTGAGGGAGCAGTTCTTC.

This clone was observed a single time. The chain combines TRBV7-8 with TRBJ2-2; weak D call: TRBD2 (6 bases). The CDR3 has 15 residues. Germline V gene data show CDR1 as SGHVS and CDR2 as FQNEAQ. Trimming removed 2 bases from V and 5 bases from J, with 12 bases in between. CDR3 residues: CASSLWRGRTGELFF. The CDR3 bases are TGTGCCAGCAGCTTATGGCGGGGAAGGACCGGGGAGCTGTTTTTT. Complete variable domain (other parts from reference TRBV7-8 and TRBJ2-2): GAGVSQSPRYKVAKRGQDVALRCDPISGHVSLFWYQQALGQGPEFLTYFQNEAQLDKSGLPSDRFFAERPEGSVSTLKIQRTQQEDSAVYLCASSLWRGRTGELFFGEGSRLTVL.

The CDR3 region has the DNA TGTGCCAGCAGCCCCGGGACAGGGTCTTTTATGCGGTACTTC. Its translation is CASSPGTGSFMRYF. The V gene is TRBV5-4, the J gene TRBJ2-7, with 9 bases matching TRBD1. Germline lookup yields CDR1 SGHNT and CDR2 YYREEE (reference sequence). With V trimmed by 4 bases and J by 12 bases, 14 bases remained unmatched. The CDR3 length is 14 residues.

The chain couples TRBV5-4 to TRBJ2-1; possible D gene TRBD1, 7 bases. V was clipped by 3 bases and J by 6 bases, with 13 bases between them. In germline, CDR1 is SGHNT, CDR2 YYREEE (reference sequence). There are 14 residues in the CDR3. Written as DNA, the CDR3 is TGTGCCAGCAGCTCAAACAGGGGAGGCAATGAGCAGTTCTTC. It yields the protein CASSSNRGGNEQFF.

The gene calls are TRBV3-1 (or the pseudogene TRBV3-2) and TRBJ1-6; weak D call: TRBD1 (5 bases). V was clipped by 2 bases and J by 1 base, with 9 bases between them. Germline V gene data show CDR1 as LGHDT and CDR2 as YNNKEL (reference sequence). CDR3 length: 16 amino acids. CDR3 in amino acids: CASSQSAGSYNSPLHF. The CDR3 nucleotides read TGTGCCAGCAGCCAATCCGCAGGGTCCTATAATTCACCCCTCCACTTT.

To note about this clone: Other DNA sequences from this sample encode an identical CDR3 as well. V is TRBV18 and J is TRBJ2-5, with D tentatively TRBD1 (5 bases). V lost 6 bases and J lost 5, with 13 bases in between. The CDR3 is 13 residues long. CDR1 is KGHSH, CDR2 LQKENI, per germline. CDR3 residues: CASSRTSQETQYF. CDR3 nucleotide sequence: TGTGCCAGCTCGAGGACATCCCAGGAGACCCAGTACTTC. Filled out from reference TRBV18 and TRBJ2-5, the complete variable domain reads NAGVMQNPRHLVRRRGQEARLRCSPMKGHSHVYWYRQLPEEGLKFMVYLQKENIIDESGMPKERFSAEFPKEGPSILRIQQVVRGDSAAYFCASSRTSQETQYFGPGTRLLVL.

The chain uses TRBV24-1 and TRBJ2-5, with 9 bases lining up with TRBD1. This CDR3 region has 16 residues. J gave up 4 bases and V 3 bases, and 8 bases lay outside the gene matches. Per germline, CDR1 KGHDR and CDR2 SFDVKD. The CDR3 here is CATSDNTGGEVETQYF. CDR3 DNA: TGTGCCACCAGTGATAATACAGGGGGCGAGGTAGAGACCCAGTACTTC.

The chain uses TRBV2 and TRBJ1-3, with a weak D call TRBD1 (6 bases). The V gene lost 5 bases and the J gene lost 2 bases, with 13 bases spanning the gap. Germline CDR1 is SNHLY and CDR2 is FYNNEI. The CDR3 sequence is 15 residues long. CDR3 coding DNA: TGTGCCAGCAGTTCCGACAGGCTGGCTGGAAACACCATATATTTT. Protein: CASSSDRLAGNTIYF.

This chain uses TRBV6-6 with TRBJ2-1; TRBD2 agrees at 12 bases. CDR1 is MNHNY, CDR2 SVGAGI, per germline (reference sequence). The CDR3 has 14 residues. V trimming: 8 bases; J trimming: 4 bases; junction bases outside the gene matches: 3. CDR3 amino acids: CASLLAGGYNEQFF. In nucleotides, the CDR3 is TGTGCCAGCCTACTAGCGGGAGGTTACAATGAGCAGTTCTTC.

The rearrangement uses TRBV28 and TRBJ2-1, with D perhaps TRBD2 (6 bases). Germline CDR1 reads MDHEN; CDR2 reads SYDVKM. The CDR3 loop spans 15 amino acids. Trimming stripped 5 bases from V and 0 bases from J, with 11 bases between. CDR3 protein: CASSKPLASYNEQFF. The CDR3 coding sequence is TGTGCCAGCAGTAAACCACTAGCCTCCTACAATGAGCAGTTCTTC.

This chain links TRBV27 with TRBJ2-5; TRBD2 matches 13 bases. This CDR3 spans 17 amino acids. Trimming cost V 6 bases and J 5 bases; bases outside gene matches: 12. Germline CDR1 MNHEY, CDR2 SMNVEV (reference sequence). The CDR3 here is CASSSLGTSGKKETQYF. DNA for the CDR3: TGTGCCAGCAGCTCCCTCGGGACTAGCGGGAAGAAGGAGACCCAGTACTTC.

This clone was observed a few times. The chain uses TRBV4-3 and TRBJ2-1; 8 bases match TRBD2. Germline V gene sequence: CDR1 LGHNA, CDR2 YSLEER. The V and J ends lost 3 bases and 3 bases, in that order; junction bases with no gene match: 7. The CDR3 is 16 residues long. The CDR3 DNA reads TGCGCCAGCAGCCATACGGGAGGGGGAAACTACAATGAGCAGTTCTTC. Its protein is CASSHTGGGNYNEQFF.

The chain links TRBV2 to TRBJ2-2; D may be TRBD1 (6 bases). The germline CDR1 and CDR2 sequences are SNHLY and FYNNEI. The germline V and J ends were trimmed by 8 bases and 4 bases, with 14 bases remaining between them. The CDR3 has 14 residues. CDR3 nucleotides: TGTGCCAGCCAACCTGGGACAAGCACCGGGGAGCTGTTTTTT. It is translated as CASQPGTSTGELFF.

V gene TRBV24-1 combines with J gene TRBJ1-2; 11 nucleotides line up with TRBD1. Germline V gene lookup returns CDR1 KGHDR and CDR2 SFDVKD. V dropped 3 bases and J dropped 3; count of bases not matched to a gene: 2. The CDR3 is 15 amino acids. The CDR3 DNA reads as TGTGCCACCAGTGATCCGGGACAGGGGGACTATGGCTACACCTTC. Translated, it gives CATSDPGQGDYGYTF.

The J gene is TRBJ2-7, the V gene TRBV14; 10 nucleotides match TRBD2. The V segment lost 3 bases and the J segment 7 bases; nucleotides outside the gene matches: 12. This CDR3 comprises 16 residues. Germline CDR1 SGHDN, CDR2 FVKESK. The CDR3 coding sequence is TGTGCCAGCAGCCAGTTAGCGGGAGGTTTTCCGGGGGAGCAGTACTTC. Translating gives CASSQLAGGFPGEQYF.

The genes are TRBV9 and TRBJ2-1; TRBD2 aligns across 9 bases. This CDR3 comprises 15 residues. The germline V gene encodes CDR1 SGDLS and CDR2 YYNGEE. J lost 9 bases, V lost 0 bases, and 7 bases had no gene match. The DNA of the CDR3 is TGTGCCAGCAGCGTAGCCGGTAGGGGACTAGCTGAGCAGTTCTTC. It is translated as CASSVAGRGLAEQFF.

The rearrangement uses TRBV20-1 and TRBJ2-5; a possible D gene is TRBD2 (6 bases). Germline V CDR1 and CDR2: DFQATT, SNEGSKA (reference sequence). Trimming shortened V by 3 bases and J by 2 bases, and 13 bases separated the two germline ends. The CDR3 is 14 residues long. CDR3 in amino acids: CSASSGVEQETQYF. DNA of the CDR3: TGCAGTGCTAGTTCGGGGGTAGAACAAGAGACCCAGTACTTC.

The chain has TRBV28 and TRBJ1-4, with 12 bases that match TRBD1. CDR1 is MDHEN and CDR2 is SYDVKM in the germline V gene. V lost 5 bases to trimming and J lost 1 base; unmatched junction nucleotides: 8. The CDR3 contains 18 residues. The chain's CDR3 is CASSGTGGYSRTNEKLFF. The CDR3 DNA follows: TGTGCCAGCAGTGGGACAGGGGGCTATTCGCGAACTAATGAAAAACTGTTTTTT. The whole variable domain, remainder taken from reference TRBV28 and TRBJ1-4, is DVKVTQSSRYLVKRTGEKVFLECVQDMDHENMFWYRQDPGLGLRLIYFSYDVKMKEKGDIPEGYSVSREKKERFSLILESASTNQTSMYLCASSGTGGYSRTNEKLFFGSGTQLSVL.

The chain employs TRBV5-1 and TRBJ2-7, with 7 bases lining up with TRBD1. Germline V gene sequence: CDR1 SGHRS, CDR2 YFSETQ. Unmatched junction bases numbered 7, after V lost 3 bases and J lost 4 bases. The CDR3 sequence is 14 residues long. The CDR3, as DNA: TGCGCCAGCAGCTCCTCAGGGGGTTTGTACGAGCAGTACTTC. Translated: CASSSSGGLYEQYF.

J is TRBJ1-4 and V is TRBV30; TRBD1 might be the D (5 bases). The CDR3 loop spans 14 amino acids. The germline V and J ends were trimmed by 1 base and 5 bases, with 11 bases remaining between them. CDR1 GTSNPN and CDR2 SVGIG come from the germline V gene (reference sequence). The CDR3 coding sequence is TGTGCCTGGAGTGGTGGACACTCGAATGAAAAACTGTTTTTT. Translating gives CAWSGGHSNEKLFF.

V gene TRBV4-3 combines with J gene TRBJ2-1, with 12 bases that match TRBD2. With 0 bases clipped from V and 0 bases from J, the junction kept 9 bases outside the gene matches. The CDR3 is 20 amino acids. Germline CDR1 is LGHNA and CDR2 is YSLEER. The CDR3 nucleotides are TGCGCCAGCAGCCAAGATTTGATACTAGCGGGAGGCAGCTCCTACAATGAGCAGTTCTTC. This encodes CASSQDLILAGGSSYNEQFF.

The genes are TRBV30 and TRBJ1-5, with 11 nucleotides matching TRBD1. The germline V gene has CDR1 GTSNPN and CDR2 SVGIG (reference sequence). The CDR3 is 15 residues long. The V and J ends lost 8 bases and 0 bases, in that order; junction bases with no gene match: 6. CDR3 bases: TGTGCCGTAGGACAGGGGGCCCTTAGCAATCAGCCCCAGCATTTT. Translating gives CAVGQGALSNQPQHF.

The CDR3 reads CASSLIPSGAGGLSYNEQFF. CDR3 DNA sequence: TGTGCCAGCAGCTTAATTCCCTCTGGTGCGGGAGGGCTCTCCTACAATGAGCAGTTCTTC. V is TRBV7-3 and J is TRBJ2-1; 9 bases match TRBD2. CDR1 is SGHTA, CDR2 FQGTGA, per germline. Trimming cost V 1 base and J 0 bases; bases outside gene matches: 13. The CDR3 contains 20 residues.

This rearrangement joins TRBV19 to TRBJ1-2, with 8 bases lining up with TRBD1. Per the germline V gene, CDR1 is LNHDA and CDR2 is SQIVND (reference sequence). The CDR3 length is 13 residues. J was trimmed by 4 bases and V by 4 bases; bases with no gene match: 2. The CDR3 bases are TGTGCCAGTAGTAGACAGGGGAGCTATGGCTACACCTTC. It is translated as CASSRQGSYGYTF.

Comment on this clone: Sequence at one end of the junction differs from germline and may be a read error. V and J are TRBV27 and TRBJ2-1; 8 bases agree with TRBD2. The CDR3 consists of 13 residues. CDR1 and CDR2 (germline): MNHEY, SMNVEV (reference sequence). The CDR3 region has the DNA TGTGCCAGCAGACCTACTCCGGGACTAGTAAGGATCTTC. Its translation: CASRPTPGLVRIF.